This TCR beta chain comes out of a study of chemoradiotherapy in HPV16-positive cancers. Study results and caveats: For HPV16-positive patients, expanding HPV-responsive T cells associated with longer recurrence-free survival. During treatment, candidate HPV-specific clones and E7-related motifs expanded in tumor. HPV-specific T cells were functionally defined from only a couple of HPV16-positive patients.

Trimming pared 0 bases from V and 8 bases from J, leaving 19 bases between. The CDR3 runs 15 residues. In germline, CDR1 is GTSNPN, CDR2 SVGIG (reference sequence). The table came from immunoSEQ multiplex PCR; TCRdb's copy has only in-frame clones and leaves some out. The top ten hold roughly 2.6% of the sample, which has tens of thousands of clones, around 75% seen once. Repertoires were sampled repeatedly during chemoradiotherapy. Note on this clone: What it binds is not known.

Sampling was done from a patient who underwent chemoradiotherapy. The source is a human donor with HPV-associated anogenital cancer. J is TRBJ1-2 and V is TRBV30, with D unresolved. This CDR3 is CAWSVSSKVYEGYTF. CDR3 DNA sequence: TGTGCCTGGAGTGTAAGCTCGAAGGTCTATGAGGGCTACACCTTC.